These 14 T cell receptor beta chains originate from one sample sequenced in a study of T cell repertoires in aging, cancer and after chemotherapy. A mixed TRB-A/B primer pool amplified rearranged TRB by multiplex touch-down PCR. TCRdb re-analysed the multiplex PCR reads in MiXCR, keeping a single row per CDR3 protein. The sample lists approximately 1,800 distinct CDR3 sequences; about 50% were seen once. TCR beta rearrangements were amplified from peripheral blood genomic DNA. Sequencing input: blood. These receptors were collected from a human donor with a blood cancer.

This rearrangement joins TRBV6-2 or TRBV6-3 to TRBJ1-6; D gene unclear. Germline-derived CDR1 and CDR2 are MNHEY and SVGEGT. V was pared by 4 bases and J by 9 bases, with 10 bases between. This CDR3 spans 13 amino acids. The CDR3, as DNA: TGTGCCAGCAGTTCAAAGGGCGGTTCACCCCTCCACTTT. Translating gives CASSSKGGSPLHF.

This chain links TRBV29-1 with TRBJ2-5, with no clear D. Trimming took off 4 bases at V and 1 base at J, with 10 bases between the two ends. Germline loops: CDR1 SQVTM, CDR2 ANQGSEA. The CDR3 is made up of 13 amino acids. In DNA, the CDR3 is TGCAGCGTTGGCGCAGTCCCCCAAGAGACCCAGTACTTC. Translating it yields CSVGAVPQETQYF.

V is TRBV6-1 and J is TRBJ2-1; 7 nucleotides line up with TRBD1. Germline-derived CDR1 and CDR2 are MNHNS and SASEGT. The CDR3 is made up of 16 amino acids. J was trimmed by 2 bases and V by 9 bases; bases with no gene match: 13. The CDR3 DNA reads as TGTGCCAGTCAAACCCGACCGGGACAGACCTACAATGAGCAGTTCTTC. It codes for CASQTRPGQTYNEQFF.

The chain is built from TRBV18 and TRBJ2-7; the match to TRBD1 covers 8 bases. The CDR3 is 15 residues long. V lost 2 bases and J lost 5; bases outside the gene matches: 8. Germline loops: CDR1 KGHSH, CDR2 LQKENI. This CDR3 is CASSPSWTGYHEQYF. The DNA for the CDR3 is TGTGCCAGCTCACCATCGTGGACAGGGTACCACGAGCAGTACTTC.

V and J are TRBV6-1 and TRBJ2-1; D is undetermined. The germline gives CDR1 MNHNS, CDR2 SASEGT. Trimming took 6 bases from V and 5 from J, leaving 17 bases between them. The CDR3 totals 15 residues. CDR3 in amino acids: CASRTANLVHNEQFF. CDR3 DNA: TGTGCCAGCAGAACAGCGAATCTGGTACACAATGAGCAGTTCTTC.

The genes are TRBV7-9 and TRBJ2-5; possibly TRBD2 for D (6 bases). V lost 2 bases, J lost 5 bases, and 21 bases lay in between. This CDR3 comprises 17 residues. The germline CDR1 and CDR2 sequences are SEHNR and FQNEAQ (reference sequence). The CDR3 spells CASSLRGVRAAGETQYF. The CDR3 nucleotides are TGTGCCAGCAGCTTAAGGGGCGTAAGGGCGGCGGGGGAGACCCAGTACTTC.

This clonotype was counted a few times. The J gene is TRBJ2-5, the V gene TRBV11-1, with 7 bases matching TRBD1. Germline V gene sequence: CDR1 SGHAT, CDR2 FQDESV (reference sequence). The CDR3 is 16 amino acids. With V trimmed by 5 bases and J by 0 bases, 9 bases remained unmatched. CDR3 nucleotides: TGTGCCAGCAGCCCCCTTGGGACAGCGGACCAAGAGACCCAGTACTTC. As protein: CASSPLGTADQETQYF.

This chain uses TRBV6-5 with TRBJ1-5; no firm D call. V dropped 5 bases and J dropped 3 bases, with 8 bases sitting between them. The length of the CDR3 is 13 residues. Germline CDR1 is MNHEY and CDR2 is SVGAGI. The CDR3 here is CASSLGNNQPQHF. The CDR3 DNA follows: TGTGCCAGCAGTCTCGGGAACAATCAGCCCCAGCATTTT.

The table lists this clonotype with a few counts. The chain has TRBV6-1 and TRBJ2-7, with 9 bases that match TRBD2. Losses at the gene ends were 5 bases for V and 4 bases for J; bases not matched to a gene: 6. This CDR3 is 14 amino acids long. Germline loops: CDR1 MNHNS, CDR2 SASEGT. The CDR3 region has the DNA TGTGCCAGCAGTCTCGAAGCGGGAGGTTACGAGCAGTACTTC. It encodes CASSLEAGGYEQYF.

This clonotype has just a few counts. The chain couples TRBV6-1 to TRBJ2-1, with a possible D match to TRBD1 (6 bases). Germline CDR1 is MNHNS and CDR2 is SASEGT. There are 13 residues in the CDR3. The germline V and J ends were trimmed by 10 bases and 7 bases, with 17 bases remaining between them. The CDR3 DNA is TGTGCCACCTGGGACAACCTCGGGAATGAGCAGTTCTTC. Protein sequence: CATWDNLGNEQFF.

This clonotype was detected only a few times. This chain links TRBV10-3 with TRBJ2-5; the D is unclear. Germline assignment: CDR1 ENHRY and CDR2 SYGVKD. This CDR3 contains 13 residues. Trimming cost V 2 bases and J 5 bases, with 9 bases left between them. As DNA, the CDR3 is TGTGCCATCAGTGAGCAAGGTGGGGAGACCCAGTACTTC. Its translation: CAISEQGGETQYF.

V usage is TRBV7-2 and J usage is TRBJ2-1; 8 nucleotides match TRBD2. The CDR3 length is 17 residues. Trimming at V came to 4 bases and at J to 5 bases, leaving 13 bases not matched to a gene. The germline V gene encodes CDR1 SGHTA and CDR2 FQGNSA. Here the CDR3 reads CASSSKYRTSMDNEQFF. CDR3 nucleotides: TGTGCCAGCAGCTCAAAGTATCGGACTAGCATGGACAATGAGCAGTTCTTC.

This chain uses TRBV20-1 with TRBJ2-5; the D gene is possibly TRBD2 (6 bases). Germline V gene sequence: CDR1 DFQATT, CDR2 SNEGSKA (reference sequence). This CDR3 has 12 amino acids. The ends were cut back, 3 bases at V and 3 bases at J, with 8 bases in the middle. The CDR3 is CSASGGEETQYF. The CDR3 nucleotides read TGCAGTGCTAGCGGGGGAGAAGAGACCCAGTACTTC.

The chain has TRBV27 and TRBJ2-7; the D gene is possibly TRBD1 (6 bases). Germline-derived CDR1 and CDR2 are MNHEY and SMNVEV (reference sequence). The CDR3 length is 15 residues. The V end lost 4 bases, the J end lost 2 bases, and 15 bases lay between the germline ends. This CDR3 reads CASSWRTDGTYEQYF. CDR3 DNA: TGTGCCAGCAGTTGGCGGACAGACGGAACCTACGAGCAGTACTTC.